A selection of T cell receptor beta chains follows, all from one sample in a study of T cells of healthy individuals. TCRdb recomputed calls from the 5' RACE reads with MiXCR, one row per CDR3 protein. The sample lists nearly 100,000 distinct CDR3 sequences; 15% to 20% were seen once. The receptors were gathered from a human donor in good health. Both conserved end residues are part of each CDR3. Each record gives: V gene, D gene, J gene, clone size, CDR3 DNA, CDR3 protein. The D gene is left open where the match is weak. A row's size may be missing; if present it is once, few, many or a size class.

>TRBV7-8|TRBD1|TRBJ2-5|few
TGTGCCAGCAGCTTAATAGACAGGGGGGAGACCCAGTACTTC
CASSLIDRGETQYF
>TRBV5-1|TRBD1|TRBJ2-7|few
TGCGCCAGCAGCAAACTACAGGGGAACGAGCAGTACTTC
CASSKLQGNEQYF
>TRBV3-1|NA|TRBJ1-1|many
TGTGCCAGCAGCCTCATCCGGGGAGGTGGTGAAGCTTTCTTT
CASSLIRGGGEAFF
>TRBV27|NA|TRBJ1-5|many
TGTGCCAGCAGTTTCGTCAGGGAGGAGCCCCAGCATTTT
CASSFVREEPQHF
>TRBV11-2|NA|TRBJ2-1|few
TGTGCCAGCAGCCCTTTACGGGGTTCCTACAATGAGCAGTTCTTC
CASSPLRGSYNEQFF
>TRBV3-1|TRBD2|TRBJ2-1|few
TGTGCCAGCAGCCAAGATTGGGGACTAGCGCTACCTGAGCAGTTCTTC
CASSQDWGLALPEQFF
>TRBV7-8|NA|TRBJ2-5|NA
TGTGCCAGCAGCTTGGACCGGGACAAGACCCAGTACTTC
CASSLDRDKTQYF
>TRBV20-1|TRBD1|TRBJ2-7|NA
TGCAGTGCTGGGAGGTTGGGGACAGGTCTTGAGCAGTACTTC
CSAGRLGTGLEQYF
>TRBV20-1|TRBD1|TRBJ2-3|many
TGCAGTGGTAGGGGGCCGGCAGATACGCAGTATTTT
CSGRGPADTQYF
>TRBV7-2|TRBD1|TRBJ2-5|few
TGTGCCAGCAGCCTGGGCAGGCTGGACAGGGGACAAGAGACCCAGTACTTC
CASSLGRLDRGQETQYF
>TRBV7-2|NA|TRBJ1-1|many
TGTGCCAGCAGCTTATTTTCAGGGGACACTGAAGCTTTCTTT
CASSLFSGDTEAFF
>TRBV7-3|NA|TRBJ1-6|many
TGTGCCAGCAGCTTAAATCCAGTCGCGTCGGGTTCACCCCTCCACTTT
CASSLNPVASGSPLHF
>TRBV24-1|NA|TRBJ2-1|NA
TGTGCCACCAGTGAAGGGTATGAGCAGTTCTTC
CATSEGYEQFF
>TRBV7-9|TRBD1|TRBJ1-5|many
TGTGCCAGCAGCCCAAGACAGGGCCATCAGCCCCAGCATTTT
CASSPRQGHQPQHF
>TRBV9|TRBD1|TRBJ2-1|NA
TGTGCCAGCAGCCACCGGGACAGGACCAACAATGAGCAGTTCTTC
CASSHRDRTNNEQFF
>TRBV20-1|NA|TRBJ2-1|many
TGCAGTGCTAGAGATCGGGGTAATGAGCAGTTCTTC
CSARDRGNEQFF
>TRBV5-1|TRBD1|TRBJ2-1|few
TGCGCCAGCAGCCCGGACAGGAACAATGAGCAGTTCTTC
CASSPDRNNEQFF
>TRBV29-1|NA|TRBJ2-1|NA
TGCAGCGTTGAAGATGGGCCCCAGGATGAGCAGTTCTTC
CSVEDGPQDEQFF
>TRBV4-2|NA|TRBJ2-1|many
TGTGCCAGCAGCCAAGATAGGGAAGTTTGGAGGAATGAGCAGTTCTTC
CASSQDREVWRNEQFF
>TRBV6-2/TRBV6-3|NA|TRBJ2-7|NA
TGTGCCAGCTCCCCGGAGGACTCTTCCTACGAGCAGTACTTC
CASSPEDSSYEQYF
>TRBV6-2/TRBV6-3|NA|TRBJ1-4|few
TGTGCCAGCAGCTACGGGCCTTTGGCGTTTTTT
CASSYGPLAFF
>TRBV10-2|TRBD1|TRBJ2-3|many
TGCGCCAGCACGTGGGACAGCGGCAATACGCAGTATTTT
CASTWDSGNTQYF
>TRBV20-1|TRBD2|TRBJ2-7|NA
TGCAGTGCTAGACGACGGGGGGGCCTCTACGAGCAGTACTTC
CSARRRGGLYEQYF
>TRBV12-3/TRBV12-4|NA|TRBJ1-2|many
TGTGCCAGCAGTTTAGGGGTGAACTATGGCTACACCTTC
CASSLGVNYGYTF
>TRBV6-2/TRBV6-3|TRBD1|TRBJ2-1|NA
TGTGCCAGTACAGGGGGACACGACTACAATGAGCAGTTCTTC
CASTGGHDYNEQFF
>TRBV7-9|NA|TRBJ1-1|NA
TGTGCCAGCAGCATCCCAGGGGCAGAGAAAGCTTTCTTT
CASSIPGAEKAFF